The TCR beta chain described here comes from a study of blood T cell repertoires in COVID-19. The wider study: COVID-19 samples from acute and convalescent phases originated in the United States, Italy and Spain. The analysed material was cDNA or gDNA that came from T cells, B-cell-depleted T cells, or PBMCs.

The V end was cut by 5 bases, the J end by 3 bases, with 4 bases between. The CDR3 is 11 amino acids. Looked up from germline, CDR1 is SGHTS and CDR2 is YDEGEE. Under the authors' procedure: Estimates of nucleated cell counts were drawn from the amplification of reference gene primers. TCRdb's table, derived via immunoSEQ multiplex PCR, lists solely in-frame clones and lacks some. The DNA gave D and trimming, while V, J and clone size come from that table. The table records fewer than 350,000 clones, approximately 81% of them present only once. Sequenced: peripheral blood. The V call is TRBV5-8, the J call TRBJ2-3; D remains unclear. This receptor was obtained from a woman aged 60 to 75 with active or convalescent COVID-19. CDR3 nucleotides: TGTGCCAGCAGTTCGACAGATACGCAGTATTTT. This sequence encodes CASSSTDTQYF.